One sample yielded the 8 T cell receptor beta chains listed below, sequenced in a study of T cell repertoires in cytomegalovirus infection. TCRdb passed the reads through MiXCR, listing each CDR3 protein once. Of some 800,000 distinct CDR3 sequences in the sample, approximately 32% were seen once. No antigen has been identified for these receptors. Sample: cultured CD8+ T cells from PBMCs, taken from culture after CMV antigen stimulation. These receptors all come from a human donor in good health (CMV status not recorded). Some clones in this sample may be carry-over from other donors' samples.

This clonotype occurred a few times. V gene TRBV6-1 combines with J gene TRBJ2-5; 8 bases align to TRBD1. With V trimmed by 3 bases and J by 2 bases, 5 bases remained unmatched. The CDR3 spans 15 residues. Germline V lookup: CDR1 MNHNS, CDR2 SASEGT. Written as DNA, the CDR3 is TGTGCCAGCAGTGACGGCAGGGGGCCACAAGAGACCCAGTACTTC. Encoded protein: CASSDGRGPQETQYF.

The rearrangement uses TRBV7-9 and TRBJ2-3, with D uncertain. Germline-derived CDR1 and CDR2 are SEHNR and FQNEAQ (reference sequence). Trimming took 2 bases from V and 3 from J, leaving 9 bases between them. The CDR3 loop spans 14 amino acids. This chain's CDR3 is CASSLPQRTDTQYF. The CDR3 DNA reads TGTGCCAGCAGCTTACCACAGAGGACAGATACGCAGTATTTT.

This chain links TRBV19 with TRBJ2-1, with 10 bases fitting TRBD2. This CDR3 contains 16 residues. J gave up 7 bases and V 5 bases, and 11 bases lay outside the gene matches. CDR1 and CDR2 (germline): LNHDA, SQIVND (reference sequence). CDR3: CASSSTTSGVLNEQFF. CDR3 sequence (DNA): TGTGCCAGTAGTTCAACTACTAGCGGGGTTCTGAATGAGCAGTTCTTC.

This clonotype was recorded at least ten times. V and J are TRBV7-2 and TRBJ2-3; D is tentatively TRBD1 or TRBD2 (5 bases each). CDR3 length: 16 residues. Trimming cost V 4 bases and J 4 bases, with 18 bases left between them. The germline CDR1 and CDR2 sequences are SGHTA and FQGNSA. The CDR3 sequence: CASSSPQEDGADTQYF. CDR3 bases: TGTGCCAGCAGCTCCCCACAGGAGGACGGGGCAGATACGCAGTATTTT.

As to this clonotype: Its ends do not fully match the called genes, so a read error is possible. This chain joins TRBV7-9 and TRBJ2-7, with 9 bases identical to TRBD1. Germline V gene data show CDR1 as SEHNR and CDR2 as FQNEAQ (reference sequence). The CDR3 has 15 amino acids. The CDR3 DNA sequence: TGTGTCAGCAGCCACGGGGACAGGGAGGTCTACGAGCAGTACTTC. Translation: CVSSHGDREVYEQYF.

This clonotype was recorded once. The V call is TRBV28, the J call TRBJ2-2, with D hard to call. From germline, CDR1 is MDHEN and CDR2 SYDVKM. This CDR3 has 14 amino acids. With 2 bases removed from V and 4 bases from J, the gap between germline ends came to 8 bases. The CDR3 here is CASSLARTTGELFF. In DNA, the CDR3 is TGTGCCAGCAGTTTAGCCAGAACCACCGGGGAGCTGTTTTTT.

This clonotype was recorded at least ten times. V usage is TRBV4-3 and J usage is TRBJ1-3; unclear D gene. The CDR3 has 16 amino acids. The V gene's germline CDR1 is LGHNA and CDR2 YSLEER. V was trimmed by 0 bases and J by 0 bases, leaving 9 bases between them. The DNA for the CDR3 is TGCGCCAGCAGCCAAGATACCGGGGACTCTGGAAACACCATATATTTT. This codes for CASSQDTGDSGNTIYF.

The J gene is TRBJ1-1, the V gene TRBV20-1; D gene uncertain. Between the trimmed V and J ends, which lost 2 bases and 11 bases, there was a span of 9 bases. CDR1 and CDR2 (germline): DFQATT, SNEGSKA (reference sequence). The CDR3 runs to 10 residues. The CDR3 DNA reads as TGCAGTGCTAGAAAGGGCCCGGCTTTCTTT. It yields the protein CSARKGPAFF.